These 30 T cell receptor beta chains were all obtained from the same sample, sequenced in a study of identical twins. One entry per CDR3 protein, called by TCRdb with MiXCR from the 5' RACE reads. This table holds nearly 900,000 distinct CDR3 sequences, over 9% found once. These data also featured in a second study, about yellow fever vaccine responses in identical twins.

Sequences were obtained from PBMCs. These receptors came from a woman under 30 in good health.

The chain links TRBV5-1 to TRBJ1-4; perhaps TRBD1 as D (5 bases). Germline V lookup: CDR1 SGHRS, CDR2 YFSETQ. V dropped 4 bases and J dropped 3 bases, with 13 bases sitting between them. This CDR3 has 15 amino acids. CDR3 nucleotides: TGCGCCAGCAGCCCCAGGGAGTTGGCTAATGAAAAACTGTTTTTT. It specifies CASSPRELANEKLFF.

This clonotype was seen a single time. The J gene is TRBJ2-3, the V gene TRBV20-1, with D possibly TRBD2 on 6 matching bases. The CDR3 totals 13 residues. V lost 3 bases to trimming and J lost 6 bases, with 13 bases between them. The germline CDR1 and CDR2 sequences are DFQATT and SNEGSKA (reference sequence). The CDR3, as DNA: TGCAGTGCTAGGCCGGGGGTCACGGATACGCAGTATTTT. Residues: CSARPGVTDTQYF.

A few counts support this clonotype. At one end, the junction sequence differs from germline, possibly due to a read error. The chain recombines TRBV5-1 with TRBJ2-1, with 13 bases aligning to TRBD2. The CDR3 contains 16 residues. Germline V gene data show CDR1 as SGHRS and CDR2 as YFSETQ. DNA for the CDR3: TGTGCCAGCAGCTGGACTAGCGGGAGCTCCTACAATGAGCAGTTCTTC. This sequence encodes CASSWTSGSSYNEQFF.

Many counts were recorded for this clonotype. The V call is TRBV12-3 or TRBV12-4, the J call TRBJ1-1, with 9 bases matching TRBD1. Trimming removed 6 bases from V and 3 bases from J; junction bases left unmatched: 5. This CDR3 spans 14 amino acids. The CDR3 sequence is CASRVGQGDTEAFF. The CDR3 DNA sequence: TGTGCCAGCAGAGTGGGACAGGGTGACACTGAAGCTTTCTTT.

The rearrangement uses TRBV5-8 and TRBJ2-5, with TRBD1 identical over 11 bases. Germline CDR1 SGHTS, CDR2 YDEGEE. Trimming at V came to 4 bases and at J to 4 bases, leaving 9 bases not matched to a gene. This CDR3 contains 16 residues. As DNA, the CDR3 is TGTGCCAGCAGCCCAAGGACAGGGGGCCCGTTAGAGACCCAGTACTTC. Amino acids: CASSPRTGGPLETQYF.

There are many counts of this clonotype. The genes are TRBV6-1 and TRBJ1-2; D possibly corresponds to TRBD1 (6 bases). The CDR3 has 15 residues. V was cut by 5 bases and J by 5 bases, with 18 bases left in between. Per the germline V gene, CDR1 is MNHNS and CDR2 is SASEGT. The CDR3 is CASSQGHTQQYGYTF. The CDR3 DNA reads as TGTGCCAGCAGTCAGGGACACACACAACAATATGGCTACACCTTC.

The sample holds a few counts of this clonotype. The V and J genes are TRBV6-1 and TRBJ2-2; D perhaps matches TRBD1 (6 bases). Germline lookup yields CDR1 MNHNS and CDR2 SASEGT. This CDR3 comprises 14 residues. Trimming removed 7 bases from V and 7 bases from J, with 16 bases in between. CDR3 residues: CASIHRVGDGELFF. In DNA form, the CDR3 reads TGTGCCAGCATTCACAGGGTCGGGGACGGGGAGCTGTTTTTT.

This clonotype has a count of ten or more. The CDR3 sequence is CASSLRESTEAFF. The CDR3 coding sequence is TGCGCCAGCAGCTTGAGGGAGTCCACTGAAGCTTTCTTT. The rearrangement joins TRBV5-1 to TRBJ1-1; unclear D gene. The germline V gene encodes CDR1 SGHRS and CDR2 YFSETQ. V shed 1 base and J shed 4 bases, with 8 bases lying between them. This CDR3 has 13 residues.

V is TRBV14 and J is TRBJ2-2; a weak D match, TRBD2 (6 bases). The V gene's germline CDR1 is SGHDN and CDR2 FVKESK. This CDR3 region has 18 residues. Trimming removed 5 bases at V and 6 bases at J, with 25 bases between. CDR3 region: CASSKIYEVSSEAGELFF. The CDR3, as DNA: TGTGCCAGCAGCAAAATATACGAGGTTTCTAGCGAGGCCGGGGAGCTGTTTTTT.

This clonotype appeared many times. The chain uses TRBV11-2 and TRBJ2-1; TRBD2 matches at 8 bases. CDR3 length equals 15 residues. CDR1 is SGHAT and CDR2 is FQNNGV in the germline V gene. The J segment lost 9 bases and the V segment lost 0 bases, leaving 7 bases of the junction unmatched. The chain's CDR3 is CASSLERGGWSEQFF. The CDR3 coding sequence is TGTGCCAGCAGCTTAGAACGGGGGGGCTGGAGTGAGCAGTTCTTC. Full variable domain (rest looked up from reference TRBV11-2 and TRBJ2-1): EAGVAQSPRYKIIEKRQSVAFWCNPISGHATLYWYQQILGQGPKLLIQFQNNGVVDDSQLPKDRFSAERLKGVDSTLKIQPAKLEDSAVYLCASSLERGGWSEQFFGPGTRLTVL.

For the CDR3, the DNA is TGTGCCACCAGCACTCCGGGAGCGGGCCGTGGGGAGACCCAGTACTTC. This codes for CATSTPGAGRGETQYF. V usage is TRBV15 and J usage is TRBJ2-5; weak D call: TRBD2 (6 bases). This CDR3 is built from 16 residues. Per the germline V gene, CDR1 is LNHNV and CDR2 is YYDKDF (reference sequence). V gave up 4 bases and J gave up 5 bases, with 20 bases separating them.

This clonotype showed up just a few times. The CDR3 DNA reads as TGTGCCAGCAGCCAGACTCAGAGCTCCTACAATGAGCAGTTCTTC. It yields the protein CASSQTQSSYNEQFF. J is TRBJ2-1 and V is TRBV7-9; D remains ambiguous. There are 15 residues in the CDR3. Germline V CDR1 and CDR2: SEHNR, FQNEAQ (reference sequence). V lost 5 bases to trimming and J lost 0 bases, with 11 bases between them.

This clonotype came up many times. V is TRBV6-1 and J is TRBJ1-5; a weak D match, TRBD1 (5 bases). There are 13 residues in the CDR3. V lost 5 bases to trimming and J lost 6 bases, with 11 bases between them. Germline CDR1 MNHNS, CDR2 SASEGT. The CDR3 loop is CASSLRDAQPQHF. DNA of the CDR3: TGTGCCAGCAGTCTCCGGGACGCTCAGCCCCAGCATTTT.

This clonotype was observed a handful of times. CDR3: CASSLEGLGSQYF. The DNA of the CDR3 is TGTGCCAGCAGCTTGGAGGGCTTGGGATCGCAGTATTTT. This chain joins TRBV5-5 and TRBJ2-3; D uncertain. CDR3 size: 13 residues. Germline CDR1 reads SGHKS; CDR2 reads YYEKEE (reference sequence). V lost 0 bases to trimming and J lost 10 bases, with 12 bases between them.

The gene calls are TRBV15 and TRBJ2-1, with D possibly being TRBD2 (5 bases). Trimming stripped 3 bases from V and 6 bases from J, with 15 bases between. Germline V gene sequence: CDR1 LNHNV, CDR2 YYDKDF (reference sequence). The CDR3 is made up of 15 amino acids. DNA of the CDR3: TGTGCCACCAGCAGGGCCCCGACGGCGGGCAATGAGCAGTTCTTC. This translates into CATSRAPTAGNEQFF.

V is TRBV7-7 and J is TRBJ2-1; D not certain. This CDR3 spans 13 amino acids. V lost 2 bases, J lost 8 bases, and 10 bases lay in between. Germline lookup yields CDR1 SSHAT and CDR2 FNYEAQ (reference sequence). CDR3 nucleotides: TGTGCCAGCAGCTTACGTTTTGAAGATGAGCAGTTCTTC. Protein: CASSLRFEDEQFF.

This clonotype was found a few times. The V and J genes are TRBV18 and TRBJ2-7; 11 bases match TRBD2. The CDR3 runs to 14 residues. Germline V gene data show CDR1 as KGHSH and CDR2 as LQKENI. V lost 3 bases and J lost 4; bases outside the gene matches: 2. This CDR3 reads CASSPTSGVYEQYV. CDR3 DNA: TGTGCCAGCTCACCGACTAGCGGGGTTTACGAGCAGTACGTC.

This clonotype was observed a handful of times. V and J are TRBV18 and TRBJ2-1; 8 bases agree with TRBD2. With V trimmed by 3 bases and J by 5 bases, 6 bases remained unmatched. Germline loops: CDR1 KGHSH, CDR2 LQKENI. This CDR3 comprises 15 residues. As DNA, the CDR3 is TGTGCCAGCTCACCTGAACTAGCGGTGGACAATGAGCAGTTCTTC. This codes for CASSPELAVDNEQFF.

This clonotype showed up many times. The chain employs TRBV28 and TRBJ2-3, with 11 bases fitting TRBD2. The CDR3 loop spans 14 amino acids. Germline loops: CDR1 MDHEN, CDR2 SYDVKM. V dropped 6 bases and J dropped 9; count of bases not matched to a gene: 8. CDR3 nucleotides: TGTGCCAGCAGCTTCGGGACTAGCGGTATGACGCAGTATTTT. This sequence encodes CASSFGTSGMTQYF.

This clonotype was seen ten or more times. The chain links TRBV2 to TRBJ2-1, with D maybe TRBD2 (6 bases). CDR1 is SNHLY and CDR2 is FYNNEI in the germline V gene. V was pared by 4 bases and J by 0 bases, with 13 bases between. This CDR3 is built from 16 residues. DNA of the CDR3: TGTGCCAGCAGTGCGGGTGGGACTCTCTCCTACAATGAGCAGTTCTTC. It codes for CASSAGGTLSYNEQFF.

This clonotype occurred a few times. V is TRBV7-2 and J is TRBJ2-2; 12 bases fit TRBD2. Trimming at V came to 0 bases and at J to 1 base, leaving 6 bases not matched to a gene. CDR3 size: 19 residues. The germline V gene encodes CDR1 SGHTA and CDR2 FQGNSA. The CDR3 sequence: CASSLARLAGGRNTGELFF. The CDR3 region has the DNA TGTGCCAGCAGCTTAGCACGGCTAGCGGGGGGGAGGAACACCGGGGAGCTGTTTTTT.

This clonotype has more than one count but fewer than ten. CDR3 protein: CASSAQGFEQYV. In nucleotides, the CDR3 is TGTGCCAGCAGTGCACAGGGGTTTGAGCAGTACGTC. This chain connects TRBV2 to TRBJ2-7; 7 bases are shared with TRBD1. After removal of 4 bases from V and 7 bases from J, the junction contained 4 bases not matched to a gene. From germline, CDR1 is SNHLY and CDR2 FYNNEI. The CDR3 is 12 residues long.

This clonotype was detected ten times or more. This rearrangement joins TRBV4-1 to TRBJ1-1; TRBD1 matches 9 bases. V dropped 1 base and J dropped 5; count of bases not matched to a gene: 2. This CDR3 is 14 amino acids long. Germline V gives CDR1 MGHRA, CDR2 YSYEKL. In DNA form, the CDR3 reads TGCGCCAGCAGCCAAGGGACAGGGGTGACTGAAGCTTTCTTT. Protein: CASSQGTGVTEAFF.

The chain has TRBV28 and TRBJ2-5, with D perhaps TRBD1 (5 bases). The CDR3 is made up of 14 amino acids. CDR1 and CDR2 (germline): MDHEN, SYDVKM. The V end was cut by 6 bases, the J end by 4 bases, with 15 bases between. CDR3 nucleotide sequence: TGTGCCAGCAGCTGGACACAGGAACTAGAGACCCAGTACTTC. Translation gives CASSWTQELETQYF.

The table lists this clonotype with many counts. J is TRBJ1-5 and V is TRBV4-1; perhaps TRBD1 as D (5 bases). The CDR3 is 15 residues long. With 1 base removed from V and 7 bases from J, the gap between germline ends came to 14 bases. The germline gives CDR1 MGHRA, CDR2 YSYEKL. The DNA of the CDR3 is TGCGCCAGCAGCCAAGTCGGCAGGGCAGAGCAGCCCCAGCATTTT. Protein product: CASSQVGRAEQPQHF.

This clonotype was detected a few times. The chain uses TRBV6-1 and TRBJ2-2; no firm D call. V lost 8 bases and J 1 base, leaving 11 bases between the germline ends. This CDR3 is 14 amino acids long. Germline lookup yields CDR1 MNHNS and CDR2 SASEGT. CDR3 region: CASRTQRNTGELFF. The CDR3 nucleotides are TGTGCCAGCCGGACCCAACGGAACACCGGGGAGCTGTTTTTT.

Many counts were recorded for this clonotype. The chain recombines TRBV12-3 or TRBV12-4 with TRBJ1-2, with TRBD1 identical over 8 bases. The CDR3 loop spans 14 amino acids. J was trimmed by 7 bases and V by 7 bases; bases with no gene match: 11. CDR3 loop: CASTTRGQGFGYTF. In DNA form, the CDR3 reads TGTGCCAGCACCACCCGAGGACAGGGCTTTGGCTACACCTTC.

This clonotype was seen ten or more times. The rearrangement joins TRBV7-9 to TRBJ2-1; D is ambiguous. Germline CDR1 SEHNR, CDR2 FQNEAQ (reference sequence). The CDR3 has 14 amino acids. V was cut by 5 bases and J by 0 bases, with 8 bases left in between. In DNA, the CDR3 is TGTGCCAGCAGCACCCAATTCTCCTACAATGAGCAGTTCTTC. Translation: CASSTQFSYNEQFF. The complete variable domain, with remaining parts taken from reference TRBV7-9 and TRBJ2-1, reads DTGVSQNPRHKITKRGQNVTFRCDPISEHNRLYWYRQTLGQGPEFLTYFQNEAQLEKSRLLSDRFSAERPKGSFSTLEIQRTEQGDSAMYLCASSTQFSYNEQFFGPGTRLTVL.

This clonotype was seen at least ten times. This rearrangement joins TRBV7-9 to TRBJ1-1; 9 positions match TRBD1. V gave up 4 bases and J gave up 7 bases; unmatched junction bases: 4. The germline gives CDR1 SEHNR, CDR2 FQNEAQ (reference sequence). CDR3 length: 13 residues. The DNA for the CDR3 is TGTGCCAGCAGCTGGGGACAGGGATATGAAGCTTTCTTT. The encoded protein is CASSWGQGYEAFF.

Many counts were recorded for this clonotype. This rearrangement joins TRBV28 to TRBJ2-7; 10 bases line up with TRBD1. Trimming cost V 6 bases and J 2 bases; bases outside gene matches: 7. The CDR3 loop spans 15 amino acids. Germline loops: CDR1 MDHEN, CDR2 SYDVKM. CDR3 residues: CASSQGGTGAYEQYF. CDR3 bases: TGTGCCAGCAGCCAAGGGGGGACAGGGGCCTACGAGCAGTACTTC.